Included here is one TCR beta chain sequence, with context. Its antigen is unidentified. This sample is drawn from a study of prognosis after radiotherapy for stage I lung cancer. Study-level background: Adenocarcinoma occurred in roughly 13 patients and squamous cell carcinoma in roughly seven. A biologically effective dose of at least 100 Gy came via 3-5 SBRT fractions.

Genomic DNA yielded TCR beta CDR3, amplified by two-round multiplex PCR. First-round PCR employed TRBV- and TRBJ-specific primers for each gene. MiXCR, run by TCRdb on the multiplex PCR reads, gives a single entry per CDR3 protein. The sample holds 10,000 to 15,000 distinct CDR3 sequences; 43% are singletons and the top ten take roughly 40%. The CDR3 has 15 amino acids. CDR1 and CDR2 (germline): SGHRS, YFSETQ. Trimming stripped 4 bases from V and 5 bases from J, with 18 bases between. Regarding the study as a whole: Following stereotactic body radiation therapy, unique TCR clone counts fell, with a median of roughly 10,000 versus 7,000.

This chain links TRBV5-1 with TRBJ2-5, with a weak D call TRBD1 (6 bases). Sequenced here: PBMCs, sampled before or after stereotactic body radiation therapy (not recorded which). This TCR was sampled from a donor aged 50 or older with non-small cell lung cancer. CDR3 residues: CASSPALRQEETQYF. CDR3 bases: TGCGCCAGCAGCCCAGCGCTGAGACAGGAGGAGACCCAGTACTTC. The whole variable domain, remainder taken from reference TRBV5-1 and TRBJ2-5, is KAGVTQTPRYLIKTRGQQVTLSCSPISGHRSVSWYQQTPGQGLQFLFEYFSETQRNKGNFPGRFSGRQFSNSRSEMNVSTLELGDSALYLCASSPALRQEETQYFGPGTRLLVL.